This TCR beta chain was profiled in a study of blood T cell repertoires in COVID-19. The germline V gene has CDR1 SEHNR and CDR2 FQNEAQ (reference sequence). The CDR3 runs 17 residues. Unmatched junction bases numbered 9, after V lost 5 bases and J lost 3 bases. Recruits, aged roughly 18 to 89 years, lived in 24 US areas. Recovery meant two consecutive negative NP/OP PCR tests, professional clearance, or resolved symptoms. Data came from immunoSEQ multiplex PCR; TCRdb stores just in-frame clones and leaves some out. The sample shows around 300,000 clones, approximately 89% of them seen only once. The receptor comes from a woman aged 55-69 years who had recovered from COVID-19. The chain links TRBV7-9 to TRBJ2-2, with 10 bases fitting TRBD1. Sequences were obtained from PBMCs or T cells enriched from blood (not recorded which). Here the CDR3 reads CASSLTGTGDYTGELFF. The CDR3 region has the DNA TGTGCCAGCAGCCTAACCGGGACAGGGGATTACACCGGGGAGCTGTTTTTT. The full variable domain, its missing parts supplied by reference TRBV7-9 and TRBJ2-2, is DTGVSQNPRHKITKRGQNVTFRCDPISEHNRLYWYRQTLGQGPEFLTYFQNEAQLEKSRLLSDRFSAERPKGSFSTLEIQRTEQGDSAMYLCASSLTGTGDYTGELFFGEGSRLTVL.